This entry features one T cell receptor (beta chain) sequence. This clone's antigen is unknown. Within one base of it there is no much larger clone, and no base qualities were kept. This sample stems from a study of shared clonotypes between healthy human individuals (dated by TCRdb to 2018 to 2020). Looking at the study overall: The cohort included three men and two women between 18 and 49 years of age. Leukapheresis yielded between about 0.9 and 9.5 billion PBMCs per donor. To estimate repertoire size and how much clonotype sharing occurs between individuals, the study deeply sequenced the blood TCR repertoires of 5 or 6 healthy adults. Different laboratories and diverse techniques were used to prepare libraries and sequence TCR repertoires, to increase sequencing depth and limit assay-specific biases. Per donor, three plates each were used for CD4 naive and CD4 memory, two for CD8 naive, and one for CD8 memory.

V lost 0 bases and J lost 1 base; the stretch between them is 12 bases long. CDR1 is given as KGHSH and CDR2 as LQKENI, both from the germline V gene. The CDR3 runs 16 amino acids, cysteine and phenylalanine included. This entry keeps only the CDR3 DNA: 48 bases, framed from base 1. The donors were healthy, HIV-negative adults with no recently reported acute infections or vaccinations. Every donor was a Caucasian adult residing in Nashville, Tennessee, USA. CD4+ T cells were enriched by magnetic negative selection, after which naive cells were positively selected on CD45RA and the negative fraction was taken as the memory subset. After blood collection by leukapheresis, PBMCs were isolated using Ficoll-Histopaque density gradient centrifugation and then cryopreserved in the vapor phase of liquid nitrogen. Analytical flow cytometry was used to check the purity and quantity of each magnetically sorted T cell population. Genomic DNA was isolated from every sorted fraction and measured by UV absorbance on a Nanodrop 2000c.

Findings and caveats that apply to the study as a whole: Even with the large sequencing depth, rarefaction of the sorted-subset datasets indicated that sequencing was incomplete. Compared with non-shared clonotypes, the clonotypes found in all four sorted-subset donors had higher generation probabilities. Sampling was limited to blood, and TCR repertoires in tissue likely differ from TCR repertoires in blood. Pairwise subsampling indicated that sequencing depth was expected to affect the degree of clonotype sharing among donors. The small number of donors limited the genetic and exposure-history diversity represented. When several donors were compared, the shared fraction of clonotypes was approximately 5% for naive CD4, roughly 3.4% for naive CD8, 2% to 2.5% for memory CD4, and 0.4% for memory CD8. Larger estimated clonotype richness was generally found for naive subsets than for memory subsets.

Using the deep immunoSEQ assay, TCR CDR3 regions were amplified from genomic DNA by multiplex PCR. Extracted genomic DNA from each cell subset was spread evenly across all wells of several immunoSEQ 96-well plates, with each plate serving as a replicate. Each replicate PCR for sorted subsets received roughly 0.2 ug genomic DNA, equal to tens of thousands of T cell genomes. The purified libraries were quantified using a Qubit 3.0 fluorometer, sized with a Bioanalyzer 2100, and then quantified again using the KAPA Library Quantification kit. A separate single-read 150-cycle Illumina NextSeq 550 flow cell was used to sequence each immunoSEQ 96-well plate. Per the authors' processing: Because the immunoSEQ output held only junctional sequences and lacked quality scores, the filtering could not match the filtering applied to full-length reads. To assign V/J genes and CDR3, sequences were annotated using PyIR, a Python wrapper for IgBLAST v1.9, with IMGT germline references. Reads were filtered out if the reads had weak V/J assignments (E-value above 1e-6), no CDR3, stop codons, out-of-frame junctions, or ambiguous translated residues. V3J clonotypes were defined as sequences sharing the same inferred V gene, J gene, and CDR3 amino acid sequence. To compute the percentage overlap between repertoires, the number of shared unique clonotypes was divided by the size of the smaller repertoire. Repertoire richness was assessed with RTK rarefaction, the Chao1 estimator, and Recon v2.1 estimates of unobserved clonotypes. OLGA was used to compute generation probabilities for all TCRbeta clonotypes that the gDNA method yielded from a handful of donors. The table was pulled from immuneACCESS by TCRdb, which kept in-frame rearrangements only. Such tables lose some clones; where checked, under half of the loss comes from unresolved V genes, and the rest has no known cause. The D gene and trimming were derived from the DNA, and the V and J assignments and clone size from that table. The sample data list 1 million to 1.3 million clones, and around three quarters of these were observed just once. The biggest ten clones account for more than 0.55% of the sample.

The specimen was memory CD4+ T cells from PBMCs. The cell subset or site label corresponds to: CD45RA-negative fraction. Rearrangement joined TRBV18 to TRBJ1-1; the best D guess is TRBD1, with 6 bases matching. The TCR was taken from a man younger than 35 in good health. Some clones in this sample may be carry-over from other donors' samples. The nucleotide sequence is TGTGCCAGCTCACCACCGGAACAGGGCGGGAACACTGAAGCTTTCTTT. Translated, it reads CASSPPEQGGNTEAFF.